The sequence of this T cell receptor (beta chain) was determined in a study of T cells in Graves' hyperthyroidism and ophthalmopathy. Germline assignment: CDR1 ENHRY and CDR2 SYGVKD. This CDR3 contains 13 residues. V lost 2 bases and J 5 bases, leaving 10 bases between the germline ends. Study observations and caveats: Ophthalmopathy prediction by the model preceded onset by a median about 6 months.

Comment on this clonotype: Its antigen is unidentified.

Authors of the study amplified TCR beta CDR3 regions from RNA transcripts. The HTBI set primed first-round TCR CDR3 RT-PCR. TCRdb re-called the multiplex PCR reads with MiXCR, one entry per CDR3 protein. The table has nearly 750,000 distinct CDR3 sequences, around a third seen once. The TCR was taken from a woman aged 40 to 55 with Graves' hyperthyroidism. Sequenced material: blood. The chain couples TRBV10-3 to TRBJ2-7; D possibly corresponds to TRBD2 (6 bases). Here the CDR3 reads CAISEGWEDEQYF. For the CDR3, the DNA is TGTGCCATCAGTGAGGGGTGGGAGGACGAGCAGTACTTC.